This T cell receptor (beta chain) originates from a study of kidney transplant recipient with SARS-CoV-2 infection. One entry per CDR3 protein results from TCRdb running MiXCR on the reads. This table holds 200,000 to 300,000 distinct CDR3 sequences, 29% found once. Germline V gives CDR1 LGHDT, CDR2 YNNKEL (reference sequence). There are 12 residues in the CDR3. Trimming removed 1 base at V and 5 bases at J, with 5 bases between. This clonotype was detected only a few times. The rearrangement joins TRBV3-1 to TRBJ2-5; D not certain. Here the sequenced sample was a blood sample, taken at baseline and between days 110 and 120 from a kidney transplant recipient. This TCR came from a male patient younger than 45 who had COVID-19 and was a kidney transplant recipient. A subset of T cells may come from the graft donor. CDR3 amino acids: CASSQGWETQYF. The DNA of the CDR3 is TGTGCCAGCAGCCAAGGCTGGGAGACCCAGTACTTC.